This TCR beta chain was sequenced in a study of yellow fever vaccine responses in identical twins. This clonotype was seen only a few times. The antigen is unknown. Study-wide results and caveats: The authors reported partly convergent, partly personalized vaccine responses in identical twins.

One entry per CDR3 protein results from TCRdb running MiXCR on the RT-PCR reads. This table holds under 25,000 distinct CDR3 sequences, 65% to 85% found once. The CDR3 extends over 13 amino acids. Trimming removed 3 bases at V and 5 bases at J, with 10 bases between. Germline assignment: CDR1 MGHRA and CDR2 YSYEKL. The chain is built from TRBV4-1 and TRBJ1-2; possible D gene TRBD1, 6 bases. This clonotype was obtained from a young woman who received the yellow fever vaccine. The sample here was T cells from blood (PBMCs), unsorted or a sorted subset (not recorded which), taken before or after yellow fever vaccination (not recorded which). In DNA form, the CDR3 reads TGCGCCAGCAGCCAGGACAGTAAATATGGCTACACCTTC. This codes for CASSQDSKYGYTF.